The present entry profiles one T cell receptor (beta chain) with its context. Its target is unknown. Then a second PCR, running about 6 to 12 cycles, was carried out with a sample-barcoded 5' primer and a J-beta primer mix. Using its own MiXCR run on the 5' RACE reads, TCRdb lists one record per CDR3 protein. The table records about 680,000 distinct CDR3 sequences, approximately 50% of them present only once. These data originate in a study of blood T cells in healthy people across ages. The study's findings and limits: Roughly linearly, TCR beta diversity per million T cells fell as age increased.

Caucasian individuals from Russia who were healthy and aged roughly 6 to 100 acted as donors. This CDR3 is 16 amino acids long. In germline, CDR1 is LNHNV, CDR2 YYDKDF (reference sequence). The ends lost 1 base at V and 4 bases at J; junction bases unmatched: 6. This TCR derives from a woman aged 55 to 70 in good health. The sample consisted of blood. The chain couples TRBV15 to TRBJ2-5, with 10 nucleotides matching TRBD1. Written as DNA, the CDR3 is TGTGCCACCAGCAGAGTGTACGGGACAGGGGCAGAGACCCAGTACTTC. Protein sequence: CATSRVYGTGAETQYF.